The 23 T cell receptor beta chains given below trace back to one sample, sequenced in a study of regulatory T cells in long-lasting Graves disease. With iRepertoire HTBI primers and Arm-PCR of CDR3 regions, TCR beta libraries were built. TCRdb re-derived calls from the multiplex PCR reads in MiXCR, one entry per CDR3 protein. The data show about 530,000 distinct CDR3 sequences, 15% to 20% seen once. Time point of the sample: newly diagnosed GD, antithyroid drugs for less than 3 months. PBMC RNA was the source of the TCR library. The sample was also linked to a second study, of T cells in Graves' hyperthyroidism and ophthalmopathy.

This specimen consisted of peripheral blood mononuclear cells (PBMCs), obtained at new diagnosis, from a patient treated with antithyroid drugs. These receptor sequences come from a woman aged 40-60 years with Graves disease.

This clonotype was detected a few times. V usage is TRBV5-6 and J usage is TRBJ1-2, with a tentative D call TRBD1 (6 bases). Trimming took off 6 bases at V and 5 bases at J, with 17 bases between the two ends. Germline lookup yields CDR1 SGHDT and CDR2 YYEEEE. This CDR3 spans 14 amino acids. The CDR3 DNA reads TGTGCCAGCACCGTATCCGGGACACCTTATGGCTACACCTTC. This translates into CASTVSGTPYGYTF.

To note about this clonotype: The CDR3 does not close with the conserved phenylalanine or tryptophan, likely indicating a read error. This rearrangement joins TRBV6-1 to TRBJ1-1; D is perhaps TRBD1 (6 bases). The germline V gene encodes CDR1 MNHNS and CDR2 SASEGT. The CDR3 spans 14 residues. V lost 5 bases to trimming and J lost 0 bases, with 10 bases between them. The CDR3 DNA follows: TGTGCCAGCAGTCGGGGGCGGCTGAACACTGAAGCTTTCTCT. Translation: CASSRGRLNTEAFS.

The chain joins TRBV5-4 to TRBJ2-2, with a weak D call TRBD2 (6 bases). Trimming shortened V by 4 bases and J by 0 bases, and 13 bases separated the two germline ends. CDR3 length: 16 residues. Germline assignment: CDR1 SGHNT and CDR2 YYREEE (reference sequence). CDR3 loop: CASSAGLIANTGELFF. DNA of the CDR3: TGTGCCAGCAGCGCGGGACTGATCGCGAACACCGGGGAGCTGTTTTTT.

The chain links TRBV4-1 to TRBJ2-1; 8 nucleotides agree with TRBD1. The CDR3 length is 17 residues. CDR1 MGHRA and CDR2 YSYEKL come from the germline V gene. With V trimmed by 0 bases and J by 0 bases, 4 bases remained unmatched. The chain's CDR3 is CASSQEIGQGSYNEQFF. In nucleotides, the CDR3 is TGCGCCAGCAGCCAAGAGATAGGACAGGGCTCCTACAATGAGCAGTTCTTC.

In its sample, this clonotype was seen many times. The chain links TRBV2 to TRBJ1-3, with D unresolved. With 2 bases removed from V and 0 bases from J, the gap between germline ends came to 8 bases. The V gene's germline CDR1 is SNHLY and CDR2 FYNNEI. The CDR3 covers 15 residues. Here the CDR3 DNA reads TGTGCCAGCAGTGAATACGAGGGCTCTGGAAACACCATATATTTT. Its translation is CASSEYEGSGNTIYF.

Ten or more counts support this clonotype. The CDR3, as DNA: TGTGCCAGCAGCGTTAGCGGGGGAGACGGGGAGCTGTTTTTT. Amino acid sequence: CASSVSGGDGELFF. The rearrangement uses TRBV9 and TRBJ2-2; 9 bases are a match to TRBD2. The CDR3 has 14 amino acids. Trimming removed 2 bases from V and 7 bases from J; junction bases left unmatched: 3. Germline CDR1 is SGDLS and CDR2 is YYNGEE.

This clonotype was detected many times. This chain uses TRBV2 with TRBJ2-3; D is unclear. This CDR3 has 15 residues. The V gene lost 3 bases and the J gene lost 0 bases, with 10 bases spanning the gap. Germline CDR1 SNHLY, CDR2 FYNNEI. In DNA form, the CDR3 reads TGTGCCAGCAGTGAGCTGGAGAGTAGCACAGATACGCAGTATTTT. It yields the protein CASSELESSTDTQYF.

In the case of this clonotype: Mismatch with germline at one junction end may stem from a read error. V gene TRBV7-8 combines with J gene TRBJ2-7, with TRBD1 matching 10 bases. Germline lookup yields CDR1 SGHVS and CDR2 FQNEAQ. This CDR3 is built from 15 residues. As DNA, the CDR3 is TGTGCCAGCAGCTACGTGACAGGGGGCACCTACGAGCAGTACTTT. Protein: CASSYVTGGTYEQYF.

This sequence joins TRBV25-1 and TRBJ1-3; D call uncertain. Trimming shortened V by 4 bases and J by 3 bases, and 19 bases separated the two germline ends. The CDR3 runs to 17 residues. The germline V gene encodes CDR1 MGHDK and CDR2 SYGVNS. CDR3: CASSGLPGTGHGNTIYF. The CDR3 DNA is TGTGCCAGCAGTGGACTCCCCGGTACGGGCCATGGAAACACCATATATTTT.

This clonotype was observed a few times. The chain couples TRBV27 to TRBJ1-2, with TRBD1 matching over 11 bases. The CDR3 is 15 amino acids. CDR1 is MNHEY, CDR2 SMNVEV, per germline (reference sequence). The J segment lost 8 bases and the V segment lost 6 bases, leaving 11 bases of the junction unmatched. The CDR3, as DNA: TGTGCCAGCAGCAAGGGACAGGGGGTCTCGGTGGGCTACACCTTC. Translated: CASSKGQGVSVGYTF.

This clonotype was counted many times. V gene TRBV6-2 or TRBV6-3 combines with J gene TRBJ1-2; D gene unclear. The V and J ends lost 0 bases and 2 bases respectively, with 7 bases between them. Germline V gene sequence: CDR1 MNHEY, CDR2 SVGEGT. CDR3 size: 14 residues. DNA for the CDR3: TGTGCCAGCAGTTACTCGACGGGGAACTATGGCTACACCTTC. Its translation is CASSYSTGNYGYTF.

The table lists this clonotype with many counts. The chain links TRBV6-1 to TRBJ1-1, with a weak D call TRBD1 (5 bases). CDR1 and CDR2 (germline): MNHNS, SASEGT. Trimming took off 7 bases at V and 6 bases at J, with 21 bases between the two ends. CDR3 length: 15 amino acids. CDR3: CASKEGRRRMAEAFF. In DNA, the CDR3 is TGTGCCAGCAAAGAGGGACGGCGAAGAATGGCTGAAGCTTTCTTT.

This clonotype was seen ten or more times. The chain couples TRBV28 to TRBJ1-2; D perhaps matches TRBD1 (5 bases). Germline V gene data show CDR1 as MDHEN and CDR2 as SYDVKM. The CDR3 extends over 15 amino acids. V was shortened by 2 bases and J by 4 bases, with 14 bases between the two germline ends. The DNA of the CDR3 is TGTGCCAGCAGTTTAAATGGACAAGGAGTCTATGGCTACACCTTC. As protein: CASSLNGQGVYGYTF.

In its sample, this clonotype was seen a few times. The chain's CDR3 is CSARGGGMGETQYF. The CDR3 bases are TGCAGTGCTAGAGGGGGGGGGATGGGAGAGACCCAGTACTTC. The chain combines TRBV20-1 with TRBJ2-5; the match to TRBD2 covers 7 bases. V trimming: 1 base; J trimming: 4 bases; junction bases outside the gene matches: 6. The V gene's germline CDR1 is DFQATT and CDR2 SNEGSKA (reference sequence). CDR3 length: 14 amino acids.

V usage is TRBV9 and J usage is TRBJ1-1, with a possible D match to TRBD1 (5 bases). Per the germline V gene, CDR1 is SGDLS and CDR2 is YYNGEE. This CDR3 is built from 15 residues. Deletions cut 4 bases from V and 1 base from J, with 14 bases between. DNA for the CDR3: TGTGCCAGCAGCACTTCTTTACAGGAGAACACTGAAGCTTTCTTT. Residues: CASSTSLQENTEAFF.

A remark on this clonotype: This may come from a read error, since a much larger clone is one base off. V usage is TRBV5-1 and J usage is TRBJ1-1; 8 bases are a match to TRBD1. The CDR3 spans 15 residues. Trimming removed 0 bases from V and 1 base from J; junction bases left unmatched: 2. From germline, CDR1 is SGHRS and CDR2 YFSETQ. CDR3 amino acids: CASSLGDRKNTEAFF. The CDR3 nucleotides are TGCGCCAGCAGCTTGGGGGACAGGAAGAACACTGAAGCTTTCTTT.

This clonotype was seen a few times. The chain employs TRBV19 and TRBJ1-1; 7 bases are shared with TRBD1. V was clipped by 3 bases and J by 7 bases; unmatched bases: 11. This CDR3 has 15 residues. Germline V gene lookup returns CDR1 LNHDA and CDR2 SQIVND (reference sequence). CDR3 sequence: CASSMGTYRGNEAFF. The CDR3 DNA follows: TGTGCCAGTAGTATGGGGACCTACAGGGGTAATGAAGCTTTCTTT.

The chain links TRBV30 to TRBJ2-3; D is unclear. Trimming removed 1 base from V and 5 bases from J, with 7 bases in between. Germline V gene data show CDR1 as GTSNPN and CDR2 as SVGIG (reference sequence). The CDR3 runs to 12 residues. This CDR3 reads CAWSGVGDTQYF. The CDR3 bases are TGTGCCTGGAGTGGGGTGGGAGATACGCAGTATTTT.

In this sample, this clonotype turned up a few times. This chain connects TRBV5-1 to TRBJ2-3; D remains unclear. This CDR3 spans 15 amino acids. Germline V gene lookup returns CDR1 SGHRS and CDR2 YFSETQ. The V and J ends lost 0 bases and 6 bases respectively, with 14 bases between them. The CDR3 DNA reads TGCGCCAGCAGCTTGGATAGGGCTAAATCGGATACGCAGTATTTT. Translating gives CASSLDRAKSDTQYF.

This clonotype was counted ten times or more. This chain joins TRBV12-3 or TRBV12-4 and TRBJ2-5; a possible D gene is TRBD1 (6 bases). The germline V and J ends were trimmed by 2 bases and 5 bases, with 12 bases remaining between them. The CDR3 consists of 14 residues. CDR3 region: CASSLSPRGETQYF. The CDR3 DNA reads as TGTGCCAGCAGTTTATCACCTAGGGGGGAGACCCAGTACTTC.

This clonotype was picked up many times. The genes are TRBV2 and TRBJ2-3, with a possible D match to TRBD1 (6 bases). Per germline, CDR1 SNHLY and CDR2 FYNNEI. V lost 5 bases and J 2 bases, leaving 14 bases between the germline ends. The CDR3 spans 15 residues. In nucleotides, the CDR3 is TGTGCCAGCAGTCCTAGGGGGACGTCCACAGATACGCAGTATTTT. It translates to CASSPRGTSTDTQYF.

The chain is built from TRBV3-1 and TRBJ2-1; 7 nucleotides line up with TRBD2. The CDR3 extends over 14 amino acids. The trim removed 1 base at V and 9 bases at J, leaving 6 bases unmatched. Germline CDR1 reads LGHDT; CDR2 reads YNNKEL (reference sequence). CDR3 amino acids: CASSQASPGGEQFF. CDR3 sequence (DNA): TGTGCCAGCAGCCAAGCCTCCCCGGGGGGTGAGCAGTTCTTC.

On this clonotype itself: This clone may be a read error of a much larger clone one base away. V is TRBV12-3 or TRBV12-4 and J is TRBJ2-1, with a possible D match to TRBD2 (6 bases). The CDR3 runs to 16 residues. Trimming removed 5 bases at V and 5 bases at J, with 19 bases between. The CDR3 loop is CASSRIPRGYHNEQFF. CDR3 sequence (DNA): TGTGCCAGCAGTCGCATTCCACGGGGGTACCACAATGAGCAGTTCTTC.